Many counts were recorded for the clone carrying this T cell receptor beta chain. Antigen: not known. This entry belongs to a study of T-cell reconstitution after alpha-beta-depleted transplantation in children. Germline V lookup: CDR1 MGHRA, CDR2 YSYEKL. The CDR3 is 14 amino acids. Between the trimmed V and J ends, which lost 0 bases and 5 bases, there was a span of 10 bases. Study results and limitations: About two months after transplant, alpha-beta T cells reportedly came from several hundred expanded graft clones. In some patients, recipient T cells and intrathymic progenitors surviving conditioning explained high day-60 diversity. T-cell counts and diversity at one year post-transplant came mainly from newly produced T cells.

Unique molecular identifiers featured in how the TCRbeta library was prepared. TCRdb analysed the PCR reads with MiXCR anew, one entry per CDR3 protein. There are roughly 30,000 distinct CDR3 sequences in the sample; 5% to 7.5% occur only once, and 25% to 30% lies in the top ten. The source material was peripheral blood, sampled 60 days after TCRalphabeta/CD19-depleted stem cell transplant. The chain combines TRBV4-1 with TRBJ1-2; D gene unclear. The source is a child under two years old who had a stem cell transplant for acute myeloid leukemia, so the T cells may come from the graft donor. The CDR3 reads CASSQDLGLYGYTF. The CDR3 DNA follows: TGCGCCAGCAGCCAAGATCTTGGGTTATATGGCTACACCTTC.